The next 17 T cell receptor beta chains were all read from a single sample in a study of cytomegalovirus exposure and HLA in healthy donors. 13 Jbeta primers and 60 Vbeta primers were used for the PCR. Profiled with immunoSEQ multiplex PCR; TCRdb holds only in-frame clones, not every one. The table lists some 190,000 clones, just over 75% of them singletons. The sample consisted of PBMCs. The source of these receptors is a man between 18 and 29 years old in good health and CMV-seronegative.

CDR3 in DNA: TGTGCCAGCTCACCTTCGCGGGGAGAAGGTACCGGGGAGCTGTTTTTT. Translated: CASSPSRGEGTGELFF. The chain recombines TRBV18 with TRBJ2-2; possible D gene TRBD2, 6 bases. CDR3 length equals 16 residues. The V end lost 3 bases, the J end lost 5 bases, and 16 bases lay between the germline ends. The germline gives CDR1 KGHSH, CDR2 LQKENI.

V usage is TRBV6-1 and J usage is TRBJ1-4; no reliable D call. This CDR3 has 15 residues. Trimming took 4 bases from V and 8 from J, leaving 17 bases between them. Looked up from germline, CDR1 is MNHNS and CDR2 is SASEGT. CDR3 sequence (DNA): TGTGCCAGCAGTGCTTCGGGAACCGCTTTGGAAAAACTGTTTTTT. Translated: CASSASGTALEKLFF.

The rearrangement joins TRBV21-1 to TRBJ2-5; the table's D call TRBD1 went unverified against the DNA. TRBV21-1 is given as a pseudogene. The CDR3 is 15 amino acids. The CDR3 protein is CASSTYRVGQETQYF. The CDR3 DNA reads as TGTGCCAGCAGCACCTACAGGGTCGGCCAAGAGACCCAGTACTTC.

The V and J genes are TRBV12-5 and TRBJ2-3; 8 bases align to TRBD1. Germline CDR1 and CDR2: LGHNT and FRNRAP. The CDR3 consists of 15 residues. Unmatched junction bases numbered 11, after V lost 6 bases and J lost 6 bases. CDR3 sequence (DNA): TGTGCTAGTGGGAACCGGGACAGGTTTCGCGATACGCAGTATTTT. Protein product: CASGNRDRFRDTQYF. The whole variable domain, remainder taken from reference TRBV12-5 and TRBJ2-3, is DARVTQTPRHKVTEMGQEVTMRCQPILGHNTVFWYRQTMMQGLELLAYFRNRAPLDDSGMPKDRFSAEMPDATLATLKIQPSEPRDSAVYFCASGNRDRFRDTQYFGPGTRLTVL.

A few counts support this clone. The DNA for the CDR3 is TGTGCCAGCAGTGCCCAGGACAGGGGGTCGAATCAGCCCCAGCATTTT. Its protein product is CASSAQDRGSNQPQHF. V is TRBV6-6 and J is TRBJ1-5; 10 bases match TRBD1. Germline V gives CDR1 MNHNY, CDR2 SVGAGI (reference sequence). Germline trimming cut 5 bases from V and 4 bases from J; bases unmatched to any gene: 8. This CDR3 contains 16 residues.

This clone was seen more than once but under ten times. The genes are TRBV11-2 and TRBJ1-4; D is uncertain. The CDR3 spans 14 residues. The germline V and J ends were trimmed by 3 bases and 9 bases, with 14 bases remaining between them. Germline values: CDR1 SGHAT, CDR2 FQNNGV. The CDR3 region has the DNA TGTGCCAGCAGCTTGGGCTGGGAGAGTAAAAAACTGTTTTTT. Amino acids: CASSLGWESKKLFF.

In nucleotides, the CDR3 is TGTGCCAGCAGCCCTACCCCAACACAGGGGCCCGAGAAAGTCGGCTACACCTTC. Amino acids: CASSPTPTQGPEKVGYTF. V and J are TRBV5-6 and TRBJ1-2; TRBD1 aligns across 7 bases. Germline CDR1 SGHDT, CDR2 YYEEEE. V shed 4 bases, J shed 8 bases, and the junction held 23 bases outside the gene matches. The length of the CDR3 is 18 residues.

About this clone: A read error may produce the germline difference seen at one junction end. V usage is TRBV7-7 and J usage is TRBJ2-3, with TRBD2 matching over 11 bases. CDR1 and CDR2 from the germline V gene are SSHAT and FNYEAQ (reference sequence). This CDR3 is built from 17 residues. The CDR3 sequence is CASSLAGTSGITDTQYF. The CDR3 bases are TGTGCTAGCAGCTTAGCGGGGACTAGCGGAATCACAGATACGCAGTATTTT. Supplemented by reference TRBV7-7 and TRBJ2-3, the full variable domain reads GAGVSQSPRYKVTKRGQDVTLRCDPISSHATLYWYQQALGQGPEFLTYFNYEAQPDKSGLPSDRFSAERPEGSISTLTIQRTEQRDSAMYRCASSLAGTSGITDTQYFGPGTRLTVL.

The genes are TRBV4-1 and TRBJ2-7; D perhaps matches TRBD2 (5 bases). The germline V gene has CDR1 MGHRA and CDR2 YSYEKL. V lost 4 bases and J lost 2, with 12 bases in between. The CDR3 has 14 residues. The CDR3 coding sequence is TGCGCCAGCAGCCGAGGATCCGGGGCCTACGAGCAGTACTTC. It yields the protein CASSRGSGAYEQYF.

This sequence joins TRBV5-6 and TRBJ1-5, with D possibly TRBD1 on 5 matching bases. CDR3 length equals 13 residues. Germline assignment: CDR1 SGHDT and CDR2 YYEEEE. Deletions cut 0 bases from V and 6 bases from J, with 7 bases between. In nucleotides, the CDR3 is TGTGCCAGCAGCTTGGGGGGGGGTCAGCCCCAGCATTTT. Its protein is CASSLGGGQPQHF.

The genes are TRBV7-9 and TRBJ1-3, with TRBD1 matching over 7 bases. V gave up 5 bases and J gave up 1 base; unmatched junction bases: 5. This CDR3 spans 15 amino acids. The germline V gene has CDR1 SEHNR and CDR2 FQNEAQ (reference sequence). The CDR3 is CASSPEGASGNTIYF. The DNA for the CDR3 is TGTGCCAGCAGCCCCGAGGGGGCATCTGGAAACACCATATATTTT.

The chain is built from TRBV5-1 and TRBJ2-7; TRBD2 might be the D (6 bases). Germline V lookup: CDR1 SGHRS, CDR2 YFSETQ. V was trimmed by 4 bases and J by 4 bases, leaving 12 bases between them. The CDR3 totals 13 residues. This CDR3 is CASSGTLGYEQYF. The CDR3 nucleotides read TGCGCCAGCAGCGGGACTTTGGGATACGAGCAGTACTTC.

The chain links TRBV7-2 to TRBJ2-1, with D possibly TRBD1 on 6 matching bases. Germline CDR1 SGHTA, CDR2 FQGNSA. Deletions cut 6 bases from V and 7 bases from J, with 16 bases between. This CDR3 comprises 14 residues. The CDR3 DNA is TGTGCCAGCAGTCGCTCCGACAGGCCTAATGAGCAGTTCTTC. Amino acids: CASSRSDRPNEQFF.

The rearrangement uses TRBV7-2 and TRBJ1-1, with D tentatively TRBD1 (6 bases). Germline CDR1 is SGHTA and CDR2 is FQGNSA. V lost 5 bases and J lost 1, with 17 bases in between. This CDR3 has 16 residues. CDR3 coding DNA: TGTGCCAGCAGCCCAGGGACACTAACCGAGAACACTGAAGCTTTCTTT. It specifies CASSPGTLTENTEAFF.

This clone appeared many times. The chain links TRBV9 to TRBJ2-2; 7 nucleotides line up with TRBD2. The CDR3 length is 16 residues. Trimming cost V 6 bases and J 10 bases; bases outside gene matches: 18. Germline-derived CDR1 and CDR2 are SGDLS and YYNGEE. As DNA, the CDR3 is TGTGCCAGCACCGATCCCGTCGGGGGAGGGAGTCCGGAGCTGTTTTTT. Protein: CASTDPVGGGSPELFF.

This CDR3 is CAWSLLHGTGDYGYTF. The CDR3 nucleotides are TGTGCCTGGAGTCTCCTTCACGGGACAGGGGACTATGGCTACACCTTC. V and J are TRBV30 and TRBJ1-2, with 10 bases matching TRBD1. Trimming removed 2 bases from V and 3 bases from J; junction bases left unmatched: 9. From germline, CDR1 is GTSNPN and CDR2 SVGIG (reference sequence). The CDR3 totals 16 residues.

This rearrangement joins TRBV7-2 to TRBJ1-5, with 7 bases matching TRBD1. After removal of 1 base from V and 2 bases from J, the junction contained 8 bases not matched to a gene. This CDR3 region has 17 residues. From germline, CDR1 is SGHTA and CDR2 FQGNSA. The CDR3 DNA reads TGTGCCAGCAGCTTAGAAGGCCGGGACAGCCGCAATCAGCCCCAGCATTTT. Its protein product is CASSLEGRDSRNQPQHF.